One and the same sample provided the 15 T cell receptor beta chains below, sequenced in a study of neoadjuvant anti-PD-1 for oral cavity cancer. The protocol was immunoSEQ multiplex PCR, while the TCRdb copy is restricted to in-frame clones and leaves out a portion. The table lists tens of thousands of clones, 86% of them singletons. Time point defined: after neoadjuvant nivolumab, at surgical resection. Source: PBMCs, taken after nivolumab (anti-PD-1) treatment. The receptors come from a person between 40 and 80 years old with oral cavity squamous cell carcinoma.

The chain joins TRBV10-3 to TRBJ1-2, with TRBD1 identical over 8 bases. CDR3 length equals 14 residues. With V trimmed by 5 bases and J by 7 bases, 9 bases remained unmatched. In germline, CDR1 is ENHRY, CDR2 SYGVKD. Here the CDR3 DNA reads TGTGCCATCAGTTTTGGACAGGGAAGTTCTGGCTACACCTTC. Amino acid sequence: CAISFGQGSSGYTF.

In its sample, this clone was seen a few times. The chain's CDR3 is CASSPSATWTGNGYTF. CDR3 sequence (DNA): TGTGCCAGCAGCCCCTCTGCGACGTGGACAGGGAATGGCTACACCTTC. This chain joins TRBV7-2 and TRBJ1-2; 8 bases match TRBD1. V lost 5 bases to trimming and J lost 6 bases; unmatched junction nucleotides: 14. The germline gives CDR1 SGHTA, CDR2 FQGNSA. This CDR3 has 16 residues.

The rearrangement joins TRBV2 to TRBJ2-2; possible D gene TRBD2, 6 bases. This CDR3 comprises 15 residues. Germline CDR1 reads SNHLY; CDR2 reads FYNNEI. Trimming took off 5 bases at V and 2 bases at J, with 12 bases between the two ends. The CDR3 DNA reads as TGTGCCAGCAGTTCGGGACTCCTTAACACCGGGGAGCTGTTTTTT. Its translation: CASSSGLLNTGELFF.

This clone occurred a few times. The gene calls are TRBV4-2 and TRBJ2-6; D unclear. This CDR3 is 17 amino acids long. Germline CDR1 and CDR2: LGHNA and YNFKEQ. V gave up 1 base and J gave up 0 bases, with 10 bases separating them. The CDR3 nucleotides are TGTGCCAGCAGCCAAGGGGCCTCCCCCTCTGGGGCCAACGTCCTGACTTTC. It encodes CASSQGASPSGANVLTF.

The chain is built from TRBV10-1 and TRBJ1-1; 7 bases agree with TRBD1. CDR3 length: 18 amino acids. The ends lost 7 bases at V and 0 bases at J; junction bases unmatched: 17. Per germline, CDR1 WNHNN and CDR2 SYGVQD (reference sequence). The CDR3 is CASTSIQGGRSMNTEAFF. CDR3 sequence (DNA): TGCGCCAGCACCTCCATCCAGGGGGGACGGAGCATGAACACTGAAGCTTTCTTT.

The genes are TRBV10-3 and TRBJ1-2; TRBD1 agrees at 8 bases. The CDR3 is 14 residues long. CDR1 ENHRY and CDR2 SYGVKD come from the germline V gene. J was trimmed by 3 bases and V by 10 bases; bases with no gene match: 10. In DNA form, the CDR3 reads TGTGCCACCTACCCGGACAGGGCGCACTATGGCTACACCTTC. This codes for CATYPDRAHYGYTF.

This clone was recorded once. The chain uses TRBV7-9 and TRBJ2-3, with unresolved D. Germline-derived CDR1 and CDR2 are SEHNR and FQNEAQ (reference sequence). V shed 1 base and J shed 2 bases, with 7 bases lying between them. The CDR3 covers 14 residues. The DNA for the CDR3 is TGTGCCAGCAGCTTAGATCCGGCCACAGATACGCAGTATTTT. It yields the protein CASSLDPATDTQYF.

This clone was detected a few times. The chain links TRBV5-8 to TRBJ1-5, with no clear D. Trimming took off 4 bases at V and 7 bases at J, with 6 bases between the two ends. The CDR3 length is 11 residues. Germline loops: CDR1 SGHTS, CDR2 YDEGEE. The CDR3 loop is CASSRGQPQHF. The CDR3, as DNA: TGTGCCAGCAGCCGAGGGCAGCCCCAGCATTTT.

The gene calls are TRBV2 and TRBJ2-6; D is ambiguous. The CDR3 totals 18 residues. Germline CDR1 is SNHLY and CDR2 is FYNNEI. V lost 3 bases and J lost 0, with 15 bases in between. The DNA of the CDR3 is TGTGCCAGCAGTGACCCAATGGCAGCCCACTCTGGGGCCAACGTCCTGACTTTC. Translated, it gives CASSDPMAAHSGANVLTF.

In its sample, this clone is medium-sized. The rearrangement uses TRBV7-6 and TRBJ2-7; no firm D call. Germline values: CDR1 SGHVS, CDR2 FNYEAQ. The V end lost 0 bases, the J end lost 3 bases, and 9 bases lay between the germline ends. This CDR3 region has 14 residues. CDR3 residues: CASSLAPGLYEQYF. The CDR3 DNA reads TGTGCCAGCAGCTTAGCACCCGGGCTCTACGAGCAGTACTTC.

Turning to this clone: An end of the junction differs from the germline gene, which may be a read error. The rearrangement links TRBV18 to TRBJ2-7, with no clear D. Germline V gene sequence: CDR1 KGHSH, CDR2 LQKENI. This CDR3 comprises 15 residues. The CDR3 region has the DNA TGTGCCAGCTCACCACCGTTGGGCAGCACCTACGGGCAGTACTTC. This codes for CASSPPLGSTYGQYF.

The chain has TRBV2 and TRBJ2-1; 10 bases line up with TRBD2. Losses at the gene ends were 5 bases for V and 8 bases for J; bases not matched to a gene: 12. Germline V gene sequence: CDR1 SNHLY, CDR2 FYNNEI. The CDR3 is 16 residues long. The CDR3 DNA reads TGTGCCAGCAGTACACTAGCGGGAAGGGCTTCGGATGAGCAGTTCTTC. Protein: CASSTLAGRASDEQFF. Full variable domain (missing parts from reference TRBV2 and TRBJ2-1): EPEVTQTPSHQVTQMGQEVILRCVPISNHLYFYWYRQILGQKVEFLVSFYNNEISEKSEIFDDQFSVERPDGSNFTLKIRSTKLEDSAMYFCASSTLAGRASDEQFFGPGTRLTVL.

The chain joins TRBV14 to TRBJ1-4; 9 bases align to TRBD1. Per the germline V gene, CDR1 is SGHDN and CDR2 is FVKESK. The CDR3 contains 14 residues. V gave up 3 bases and J gave up 11 bases; unmatched junction bases: 7. CDR3 DNA sequence: TGTGCCAGCAGCCACAACTTGGACAGGGGTAAACTGTTTTTT. It codes for CASSHNLDRGKLFF.

V is TRBV7-9 and J is TRBJ2-2, with TRBD1 matching over 7 bases. In germline, CDR1 is SEHNR, CDR2 FQNEAQ (reference sequence). The CDR3 loop spans 13 amino acids. V gave up 4 bases and J gave up 5 bases; unmatched junction bases: 1. The CDR3 loop reads CASSSQGTGELFF. The CDR3 DNA sequence: TGTGCCAGCAGCTCACAGGGGACCGGGGAGCTGTTTTTT.

The chain links TRBV14 to TRBJ2-5, with 11 bases matching TRBD2. The CDR3 spans 15 residues. CDR1 SGHDN and CDR2 FVKESK come from the germline V gene. The ends lost 1 base at V and 5 bases at J; junction bases unmatched: 3. CDR3 loop: CASSQGLAGWETQYF. As DNA, the CDR3 is TGTGCCAGCAGCCAAGGACTAGCGGGGTGGGAGACCCAGTACTTC.